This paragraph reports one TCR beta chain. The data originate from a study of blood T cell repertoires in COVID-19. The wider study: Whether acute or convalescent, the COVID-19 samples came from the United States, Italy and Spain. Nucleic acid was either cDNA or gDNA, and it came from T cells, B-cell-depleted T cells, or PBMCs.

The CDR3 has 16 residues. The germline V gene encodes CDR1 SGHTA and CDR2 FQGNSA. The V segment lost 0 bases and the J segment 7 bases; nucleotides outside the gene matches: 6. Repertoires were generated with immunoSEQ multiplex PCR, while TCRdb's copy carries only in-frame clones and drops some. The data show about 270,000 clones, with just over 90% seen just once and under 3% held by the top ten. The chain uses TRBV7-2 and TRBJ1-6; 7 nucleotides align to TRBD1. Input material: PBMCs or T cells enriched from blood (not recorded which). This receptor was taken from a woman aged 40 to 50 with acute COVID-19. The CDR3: CASSLAGQVGNSPLHF. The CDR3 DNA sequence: TGTGCCAGCAGCTTAGCCGGACAGGTTGGGAATTCACCCCTCCACTTT.